This record concerns one TCR beta chain sequence. Its matching antigen is unknown. The CDR3 runs to 16 residues. V was trimmed by 5 bases and J by 1 base, leaving 15 bases between them. Germline V gene data show CDR1 as MDHEN and CDR2 as SYDVKM. This sample was taken from a study of beta chain features in type 1 diabetes. The sequenced template was cDNA made from the entire isolated RNA. The method was immunoSEQ multiplex PCR; TCRdb's version includes in-frame clones alone and lacks a portion of them. Altogether hundreds of thousands of clones are present, 15% to 19% being singletons, with the ten largest covering approximately 0.093%. General study findings and limits: Type 1 diabetes patients had fewer VDJ junction insertions and more deletions. Researchers could not determine here whether HLA type influences TCRB rearrangement. Moderate but significant shortening of TCRB CDR3s was recorded in all four CD4+ subsets from Type 1 diabetes patients. The study found that naive, central memory and Treg TCRB repertoires appeared more similar in patients than in healthy donors.

The clonotype was recovered from a man younger than 30 in good health. The specimen sequenced was naive CD4+ T cells from blood. This chain uses TRBV28 with TRBJ1-5; maybe TRBD1 (5 bases). CDR3 sequence reads: CASSLRQLKSNQPQHF. CDR3 in DNA: TGTGCCAGCAGTCTCCGACAGCTAAAGAGCAATCAGCCCCAGCATTTT.